The clone carrying this TCR beta chain was seen a few times. The antigen remains unidentified. V was trimmed by 3 bases and J by 0 bases, leaving 10 bases between them. The CDR3 covers 15 residues. The data originate from a study of CD8 T cells in ankylosing spondylitis. General study findings and limits: The study identified a TCR beta motif of several highly homologous variants that appeared characteristic of ankylosing spondylitis blood. Earlier work had already found some motif variants in reactive arthritis synovial fluid and blood. Clones that were linked to disease were CD8+ and were relatively rare in peripheral blood.

TCRdb independently ran MiXCR on the 5' RACE reads; one entry per CDR3 protein. The sample holds 450,000 or so distinct CDR3 sequences, roughly a quarter seen once. Input material: blood, either unsorted or a sorted T cell fraction (not recorded which). The chain joins TRBV12-3 or TRBV12-4 to TRBJ2-3; perhaps TRBD2 as D (5 bases). The receptor comes from a male donor with ankylosing spondylitis. The CDR3 nucleotides are TGTGCCAGCAGTTTGAGGAGGCCTAGCACAGATACGCAGTATTTT. Its protein product is CASSLRRPSTDTQYF.